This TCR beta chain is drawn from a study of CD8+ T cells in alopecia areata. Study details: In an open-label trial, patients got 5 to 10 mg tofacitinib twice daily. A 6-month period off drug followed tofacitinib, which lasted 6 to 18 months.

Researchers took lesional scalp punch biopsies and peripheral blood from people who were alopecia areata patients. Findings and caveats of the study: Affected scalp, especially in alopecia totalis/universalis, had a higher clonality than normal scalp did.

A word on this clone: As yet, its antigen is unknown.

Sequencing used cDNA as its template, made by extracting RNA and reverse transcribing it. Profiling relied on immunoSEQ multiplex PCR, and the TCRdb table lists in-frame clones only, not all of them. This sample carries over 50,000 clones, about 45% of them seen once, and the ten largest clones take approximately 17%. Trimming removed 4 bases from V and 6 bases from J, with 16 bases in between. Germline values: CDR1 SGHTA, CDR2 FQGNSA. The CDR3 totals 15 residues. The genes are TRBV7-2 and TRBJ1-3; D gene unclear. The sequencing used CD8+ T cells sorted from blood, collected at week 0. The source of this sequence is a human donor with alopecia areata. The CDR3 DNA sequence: TGTGCCAGCAGCTCCCTGCTGGGTGCTTCAAACACCATATATTTT. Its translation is CASSSLLGASNTIYF.